The 25 T cell receptor beta chains below were found in one sample sequenced in a study of T cells after yellow fever vaccination. TCRdb used MiXCR to reprocess the 5' RACE reads, holding one entry per CDR3 protein. The sample carries hundreds of thousands of distinct CDR3 sequences, over 15% recorded once. Source: PBMCs, taken 15 days after the yellow fever booster vaccination. Receptors originate from a man aged 25-45 years who received the YFV17D yellow fever vaccine.

The chain carries TRBV7-9 and TRBJ2-7; D is ambiguous. Deletions cut 5 bases from V and 4 bases from J, with 15 bases between. The CDR3 covers 14 residues. Germline V CDR1 and CDR2: SEHNR, FQNEAQ (reference sequence). The CDR3 loop is CASSPGTKLYEQYF. As DNA, the CDR3 is TGTGCCAGCAGCCCAGGCACTAAACTGTACGAGCAGTACTTC. Variable domain in full (rest from reference TRBV7-9 and TRBJ2-7): DTGVSQNPRHKITKRGQNVTFRCDPISEHNRLYWYRQTLGQGPEFLTYFQNEAQLEKSRLLSDRFSAERPKGSFSTLEIQRTEQGDSAMYLCASSPGTKLYEQYFGPGTRLTVT.

This clonotype came up many times. The J gene is TRBJ2-6, the V gene TRBV6-2 or TRBV6-3; D might be TRBD2 (6 bases). The germline CDR1 and CDR2 sequences are MNHEY and SVGEGT. This CDR3 is built from 14 residues. The germline V and J ends were trimmed by 2 bases and 4 bases, with 6 bases remaining between them. DNA of the CDR3: TGTGCCAGCAGTTACGGGGGGGGGGCCAACGTCCTGACTTTC. Translating it yields CASSYGGGANVLTF.

The chain couples TRBV7-2 to TRBJ1-4; D uncertain. CDR1 SGHTA and CDR2 FQGNSA come from the germline V gene. The CDR3 has 14 residues. The V end lost 6 bases, the J end lost 0 bases, and 8 bases lay between the germline ends. The CDR3 sequence is CASSRAPTNEKLFF. The CDR3 DNA sequence: TGTGCCAGCAGTAGGGCCCCAACTAATGAAAAACTGTTTTTT.

The gene calls are TRBV6-1 and TRBJ2-6; D unresolved. Germline loops: CDR1 MNHNS, CDR2 SASEGT. The CDR3 covers 12 residues. The CDR3 loop reads CATAPVANVLTF. CDR3 nucleotide sequence: TGTGCTACAGCGCCGGTGGCCAACGTCCTGACTTTC.

This chain joins TRBV4-3 and TRBJ2-1; D is unclear. CDR3 size: 13 residues. Trimming pared 3 bases from V and 10 bases from J, leaving 13 bases between. Per the germline V gene, CDR1 is LGHNA and CDR2 is YSLEER. The CDR3 protein is CASSHRSRSEQFF. The CDR3 DNA reads as TGCGCCAGCAGCCACCGATCACGATCCGAGCAGTTCTTC.

This chain connects TRBV29-1 to TRBJ2-3; TRBD2 matches at 13 bases. V trimming: 6 bases; J trimming: 5 bases; junction bases outside the gene matches: 5. This CDR3 region has 14 residues. Germline CDR1 is SQVTM and CDR2 is ANQGSEA. Here the CDR3 reads CSVGLAGVIDTQYF. CDR3 DNA: TGCAGCGTCGGACTAGCGGGGGTGATAGATACGCAGTATTTT.

This clonotype showed up just a few times. This chain joins TRBV20-1 and TRBJ1-1; TRBD1 is a possible D gene (6 bases). This CDR3 region has 15 residues. Trimming removed 1 base from V and 6 bases from J, with 18 bases in between. Per germline, CDR1 DFQATT and CDR2 SNEGSKA (reference sequence). The CDR3 DNA reads TGCAGTGCTAGAGGAGGGCAGGGGAGGGTGGCTGAAGCTTTCTTT. Its translation is CSARGGQGRVAEAFF.

This clonotype was observed a few times. This chain connects TRBV6-5 to TRBJ2-5; 12 bases align to TRBD2. CDR3 size: 15 residues. Trimming took 4 bases from V and 5 from J; bases not matched to a gene: 5. Germline values: CDR1 MNHEY, CDR2 SVGAGI. The CDR3 region is CASSFRLAGVETQYF. The CDR3 bases are TGTGCCAGCAGTTTCCGACTAGCGGGAGTGGAGACCCAGTACTTC.

This clonotype was observed a handful of times. CDR3 loop: CASSLMARSTGELFF. CDR3 bases: TGTGCCAGCAGTTTAATGGCACGGTCAACCGGGGAGCTGTTTTTT. The gene calls are TRBV12-3 or TRBV12-4 and TRBJ2-2; D not certain. The CDR3 spans 15 residues. V was clipped by 2 bases and J by 5 bases, with 12 bases between them.

The chain carries TRBV5-4 and TRBJ1-2; possible D gene TRBD1, 6 bases. Germline CDR1 reads SGHNT; CDR2 reads YYREEE (reference sequence). This CDR3 spans 14 amino acids. Trimming stripped 6 bases from V and 3 bases from J, with 15 bases between. In DNA, the CDR3 is TGTGCCAGCAACGGACGGGGGGCGGACTATGGCTACACCTTC. Its translation is CASNGRGADYGYTF.

The chain uses TRBV20-1 and TRBJ2-7; 7 bases align to TRBD2. The V segment lost 0 bases and the J segment 2 bases; nucleotides outside the gene matches: 7. Germline V CDR1 and CDR2: DFQATT, SNEGSKA (reference sequence). This CDR3 region has 15 residues. CDR3 residues: CSARDWAGVPYEQYF. The CDR3 nucleotides read TGCAGTGCTAGAGATTGGGCGGGAGTCCCCTACGAGCAGTACTTC.

The chain recombines TRBV18 with TRBJ2-7; D gene uncertain. Germline lookup yields CDR1 KGHSH and CDR2 LQKENI. The V end was cut by 6 bases, the J end by 6 bases, with 24 bases between. This CDR3 is built from 16 residues. In DNA, the CDR3 is TGTGCCAGCTCTCCCCAGTCGAACCGTTTGGCCTCCGAGCAGTACTTC. Its protein product is CASSPQSNRLASEQYF.

V is TRBV7-4 and J is TRBJ2-7, with 11 bases matching TRBD2. After removal of 4 bases from V and 3 bases from J, the junction contained 8 bases not matched to a gene. Germline CDR1 and CDR2: SGHVT and SQSDAQ. The CDR3 runs to 16 residues. The CDR3 is CASSSPGLAESYEQYF. In DNA, the CDR3 is TGTGCCAGCAGCTCACCGGGACTAGCGGAAAGCTACGAGCAGTACTTC.

The chain links TRBV21-1 to TRBJ1-1; the D call TRBD1 from the table was never checked on the DNA. TRBV21-1 is noted as a pseudogene. This CDR3 is 13 amino acids long. CDR3 coding DNA: TGTGCCAGCAGCAAAAGGGGGGACAATCAAGCTTTCTTT. Amino acids: CASSKRGDNQAFF.

The rearrangement links TRBV6-1 to TRBJ2-7, with TRBD2 identical over 7 bases. Germline-derived CDR1 and CDR2 are MNHNS and SASEGT. The CDR3 loop spans 14 amino acids. Germline trimming cut 4 bases from V and 2 bases from J; bases unmatched to any gene: 5. The CDR3 region is CASSVAGNPYEQYF. CDR3 coding DNA: TGTGCCAGCAGTGTAGCGGGCAACCCCTACGAGCAGTACTTC.

CDR3 in DNA: TGTGCCAGCAGTGCCCGGACAGGGGTCGAGACCCAGTACTTC. Protein: CASSARTGVETQYF. This chain uses TRBV25-1 with TRBJ2-5; 9 nucleotides align to TRBD1. Per the germline V gene, CDR1 is MGHDK and CDR2 is SYGVNS. Germline trimming cut 4 bases from V and 5 bases from J; bases unmatched to any gene: 5. The CDR3 totals 14 residues.

This clonotype came up a few times. The chain has TRBV29-1 and TRBJ2-1; tentative D call: TRBD1 (5 bases). Germline loops: CDR1 SQVTM, CDR2 ANQGSEA. The CDR3 covers 11 residues. Trimming shortened V by 4 bases and J by 7 bases, and 8 bases separated the two germline ends. The CDR3 DNA reads TGCAGCGTTGGGGGCGCGAATGAGCAGTTCTTC. Translating it yields CSVGGANEQFF.

The chain joins TRBV5-5 to TRBJ2-7, with a tentative D call TRBD2 (6 bases). Germline V lookup: CDR1 SGHKS, CDR2 YYEKEE (reference sequence). Between the trimmed V and J ends, which lost 2 bases and 2 bases, there was a span of 14 bases. The CDR3 covers 15 residues. CDR3 DNA sequence: TGTGCCAGCAGCTTTCGGGACGGACTAACCTACGAGCAGTACTTC. Translated: CASSFRDGLTYEQYF.

A few counts support this clonotype. The chain uses TRBV18 and TRBJ2-3, with 7 bases that match TRBD2. The V gene end was trimmed by 3 bases and the J gene end by 9 bases; junction bases not matched to a gene: 9. CDR1 is KGHSH and CDR2 is LQKENI in the germline V gene. The CDR3 covers 14 residues. The CDR3 protein is CASSPTSSGRTQYF. The CDR3 DNA sequence: TGTGCCAGCTCACCGACGTCTAGCGGTCGGACGCAGTATTTT.

The V call is TRBV12-3 or TRBV12-4, the J call TRBJ2-4; 13 bases map to TRBD2. V lost 6 bases and J lost 10; bases outside the gene matches: 9. The CDR3 is 15 residues long. CDR3 nucleotides: TGTGCCAGCAGCGCGGGACTAGCGGGGACCGGTATTCAGTACTTC. This encodes CASSAGLAGTGIQYF.

This clonotype appeared a few times. The rearrangement uses TRBV27 and TRBJ2-3; D may be TRBD1 or TRBD2 (5 bases each). Trimming pared 6 bases from V and 1 base from J, leaving 11 bases between. Germline V gene lookup returns CDR1 MNHEY and CDR2 SMNVEV (reference sequence). This CDR3 is 14 amino acids long. The CDR3 spells CASSPGTRTDTQYF. For the CDR3, the DNA is TGTGCCAGCAGCCCTGGGACCCGCACAGATACGCAGTATTTT.

This clonotype showed up just a few times. V gene TRBV5-1 combines with J gene TRBJ2-2; D is unclear. The CDR3 covers 15 residues. Germline CDR1 and CDR2: SGHRS and YFSETQ. V lost 4 bases and J 5 bases, leaving 15 bases between the germline ends. The CDR3 here is CASSTGLGNTGELFF. The CDR3 nucleotides read TGCGCCAGCAGCACCGGATTGGGAAATACCGGGGAGCTGTTTTTT.

The rearrangement joins TRBV12-3 or TRBV12-4 to TRBJ2-7; 7 positions match TRBD2. V lost 4 bases to trimming and J lost 4 bases; unmatched junction nucleotides: 7. This CDR3 is 14 amino acids long. The CDR3 region is CASSSGLADYEQYF. CDR3 bases: TGTGCCAGCAGTTCGGGTCTAGCGGATTACGAGCAGTACTTC.

This clonotype has only a few counts. The chain has TRBV7-8 and TRBJ2-2; D gene unclear. The CDR3 totals 13 residues. V was clipped by 7 bases and J by 7 bases, with 13 bases between them. Germline CDR1 and CDR2: SGHVS and FQNEAQ. Here the CDR3 DNA reads TGTGCCAGCATCGCGAGTGGGGACGGGGAGCTGTTTTTT. Translated: CASIASGDGELFF.

The chain is built from TRBV7-8 and TRBJ2-5, with D perhaps matching TRBD1 (6 bases). The CDR3 runs to 18 residues. Per the germline V gene, CDR1 is SGHVS and CDR2 is FQNEAQ. V was shortened by 2 bases and J by 5 bases, with 24 bases between the two germline ends. In nucleotides, the CDR3 is TGTGCCAGCAGCTTAAGGGCCTTGGGGGCGGCGAGGCTGGAGACCCAGTACTTC. This encodes CASSLRALGAARLETQYF.